One sample yielded the 10 T cell receptor beta chains listed below, sequenced in a study of T cell responses to AZD1222 COVID-19 vaccine. TCRdb keeps only in-frame clones here, not all; method: immunoSEQ multiplex PCR. The repertoire includes around 110,000 clones, over 75% of them detected once, and 6.5% to 8.5% sits in the top ten. Specimen: peripheral blood, collected on day 0 of AZD1222 vaccination. Receptors were obtained from an adult in good health.

The chain employs TRBV28 and TRBJ1-1; D gene ambiguous. This CDR3 region has 12 residues. V was shortened by 6 bases and J by 7 bases, with 12 bases between the two germline ends. Germline CDR1 reads MDHEN; CDR2 reads SYDVKM. The CDR3 protein is CASSFGRDEAFF. The CDR3 coding sequence is TGTGCCAGCAGCTTTGGAAGGGATGAAGCTTTCTTT.

V and J are TRBV6-5 and TRBJ1-1, with D uncertain. V lost 6 bases, J lost 4 bases, and 15 bases lay in between. Germline V gives CDR1 MNHEY, CDR2 SVGAGI. The CDR3 has 14 residues. The CDR3 nucleotides are TGTGCCAGCAGCGACTCCGTGGGGTCCACTGAAGCTTTCTTT. This sequence encodes CASSDSVGSTEAFF.

V is TRBV7-9 and J is TRBJ2-7; no clear D gene. The CDR3 spans 14 residues. V gave up 5 bases and J gave up 2 bases, with 13 bases separating them. Germline V lookup: CDR1 SEHNR, CDR2 FQNEAQ (reference sequence). The CDR3 loop reads CASSHPVPPYEQYF. CDR3 coding DNA: TGTGCCAGCAGCCACCCCGTGCCACCCTACGAGCAGTACTTC.

With respect to this clone: A junction end diverges from the germline sequence, so it may reflect a read error. The gene calls are TRBV13 and TRBJ1-1, with D hard to call. This CDR3 has 11 amino acids. Germline values: CDR1 PRHDT, CDR2 FYEKMQ (reference sequence). The CDR3 reads CASSLGPEAFF. The CDR3 DNA reads as TGTGCCAGCAGCCTAGGACCTGAAGCTTTCTTT.

The chain employs TRBV2 and TRBJ2-3, with 7 bases identical to TRBD2. Per germline, CDR1 SNHLY and CDR2 FYNNEI. The CDR3 length is 14 residues. V trimming: 3 bases; J trimming: 14 bases; junction bases outside the gene matches: 14. CDR3 nucleotides: TGTGCCAGCAGTGACGTCGGCGGGAGAGGATTATGGTATTTT. Amino acid sequence: CASSDVGGRGLWYF. Drawing the rest from reference TRBV2 and TRBJ2-3, the complete variable domain is EPEVTQTPSHQVTQMGQEVILRCVPISNHLYFYWYRQILGQKVEFLVSFYNNEISEKSEIFDDQFSVERPDGSNFTLKIRSTKLEDSAMYFCASSDVGGRGLWYFGPGTRLTVL.

This rearrangement joins TRBV6-5 to TRBJ2-7; 7 bases line up with TRBD1. Germline assignment: CDR1 MNHEY and CDR2 SVGAGI. V dropped 6 bases and J dropped 3; count of bases not matched to a gene: 8. The length of the CDR3 is 14 residues. The CDR3 region is CASRTGLTHYEQYF. DNA of the CDR3: TGTGCCAGCAGGACAGGGTTAACACACTACGAGCAGTACTTC.

As for this clone: Other DNA sequences within the sample encode an identical CDR3. The chain uses TRBV6-1 and TRBJ1-1, with D hard to call. Looked up from germline, CDR1 is MNHNS and CDR2 is SASEGT. V lost 3 bases to trimming and J lost 3 bases, with 5 bases between them. The CDR3 covers 12 residues. Written as DNA, the CDR3 is TGTGCCAGCAGTGAGTCATACACTGAAGCTTTCTTT. Amino acids: CASSESYTEAFF.

The chain recombines TRBV19 with TRBJ1-6; TRBD1 matches at 11 bases. Trimming removed 5 bases from V and 7 bases from J; junction bases left unmatched: 4. Germline CDR1 reads LNHDA; CDR2 reads SQIVND (reference sequence). CDR3 length: 15 amino acids. CDR3 DNA sequence: TGTGCCAGTAGTGGACAGGGGGCGATCAATTCACCCCTCCACTTT. Amino acid sequence: CASSGQGAINSPLHF.

This chain connects TRBV27 to TRBJ1-2; 9 bases map to TRBD1. Trimming removed 4 bases from V and 13 bases from J; junction bases left unmatched: 10. This CDR3 is built from 13 residues. Germline V gene lookup returns CDR1 MNHEY and CDR2 SMNVEV (reference sequence). CDR3 amino acids: CASSSRGTGIATF. The DNA for the CDR3 is TGTGCCAGCAGTTCGAGGGGGACAGGGATTGCCACCTTC.

The chain carries TRBV6-5 and TRBJ2-5; TRBD1 matches 11 bases. The trim removed 7 bases at V and 5 bases at J, leaving 6 bases unmatched. The CDR3 totals 14 residues. Germline CDR1 and CDR2: MNHEY and SVGAGI. Here the CDR3 reads CASKRDRGRETQYF. The CDR3 DNA follows: TGTGCCAGCAAAAGGGACAGGGGGAGGGAGACCCAGTACTTC.